Given below is one TCR beta chain in context. In Seattle, patients joined the study during active infection and were tracked longitudinally. The sample belongs to a study of blood T cell repertoires in COVID-19. Looking at the study overall: Collection of acute and convalescent COVID-19 samples took place in the United States, Italy and Spain. T cells, B-cell-depleted T cells, or PBMCs supplied cDNA or gDNA.

Some clones are missing from TCRdb's copy, which holds only in-frame ones; the method was immunoSEQ multiplex PCR. The sample lists some 250,000 clones, roughly 90% seen once, with about 12% in the top ten. V was shortened by 0 bases and J by 5 bases, with 14 bases between the two germline ends. The CDR3 runs 15 residues. Germline V lookup: CDR1 SGDLS, CDR2 YYNGEE. The chain is built from TRBV9 and TRBJ1-2; D is unresolved. Sequencing used peripheral blood. This sequence originates from a woman aged 25-40 years with COVID-19, enrolled during active disease. This CDR3 is CASSVGRGSRYGYTF. Here the CDR3 DNA reads TGTGCCAGCAGCGTAGGGCGGGGTTCTCGGTATGGCTACACCTTC.